These 18 T cell receptor beta chains originate from one sample sequenced in a study of shared clonotypes between healthy human individuals. Sequencing used immunoSEQ multiplex PCR; TCRdb keeps in-frame clones, though not all of them. The sample records 2 million to 2.5 million clones, roughly 95% being singletons. Specimen: naive CD4+ T cells sorted from blood. Described subset: CD45RA+ positively selected. The receptors stem from a man aged 18 to 29 in good health.

This clone was picked up a small number of times. CDR3 protein: CASGLGTPEQYF. The CDR3 coding sequence is TGTGCTAGTGGTCTCGGGACCCCGGAGCAGTACTTC. The chain employs TRBV12-5 and TRBJ2-7, with D perhaps given as TRBD1 or TRBD2 (5 bases each). V was trimmed by 5 bases and J by 7 bases, leaving 12 bases between them. The length of the CDR3 is 12 residues. From germline, CDR1 is LGHNT and CDR2 FRNRAP. The full variable domain, completed using reference TRBV12-5 and TRBJ2-7, is DARVTQTPRHKVTEMGQEVTMRCQPILGHNTVFWYRQTMMQGLELLAYFRNRAPLDDSGMPKDRFSAEMPDATLATLKIQPSEPRDSAVYFCASGLGTPEQYFGPGTRLTVT.

This clone was found once. The same CDR3 is also encoded by other DNA sequences in this sample. This chain connects TRBV30 to TRBJ1-4; 7 bases line up with TRBD1. The V and J ends lost 2 bases and 0 bases, in that order; junction bases with no gene match: 3. CDR1 is GTSNPN, CDR2 SVGIG, per germline (reference sequence). The CDR3 totals 15 residues. The CDR3 coding sequence is TGTGCCTGGAGTCCAGGGGGGGCAACTAATGAAAAACTGTTTTTT. Protein: CAWSPGGATNEKLFF.

J is TRBJ1-5 and V is TRBV23-1; D perhaps matches TRBD1 (5 bases). TRBV23-1 is given ORF status, its function remaining uncertain. The V gene lost 7 bases and the J gene lost 4 bases, with 8 bases spanning the gap. CDR3 length equals 12 residues. CDR3 coding DNA: TGCGCCAGCACTGAGGGGAATCAGCCCCAGCATTTT. It codes for CASTEGNQPQHF.

The rearrangement links TRBV5-4 to TRBJ1-1; TRBD1 is a possible D gene (6 bases). This CDR3 has 14 amino acids. Germline V gene lookup returns CDR1 SGHNT and CDR2 YYREEE (reference sequence). V was trimmed by 6 bases and J by 0 bases, leaving 12 bases between them. The CDR3 region is CASTQGSLNTEAFF. CDR3 DNA sequence: TGTGCCAGCACCCAGGGGTCTCTGAACACTGAAGCTTTCTTT.

The V call is TRBV7-9, the J call TRBJ2-1; maybe TRBD1 (6 bases). Looked up from germline, CDR1 is SEHNR and CDR2 is FQNEAQ (reference sequence). Trimming took off 4 bases at V and 1 base at J, with 14 bases between the two ends. The CDR3 runs 16 residues. CDR3 region: CASSSISQGSYNEQFF. The CDR3 DNA reads as TGTGCCAGCAGCTCCATATCACAGGGATCCTACAATGAGCAGTTCTTC.

The V and J genes are TRBV5-8 and TRBJ2-3; D tentatively reads TRBD1 or TRBD2 (6 bases each). The CDR3 covers 17 residues. Trimming shortened V by 2 bases and J by 6 bases, and 22 bases separated the two germline ends. The germline V gene has CDR1 SGHTS and CDR2 YDEGEE. The CDR3 bases are TGTGCCAGCAGCTTAAGGGGGAAGGGCGGGAATCGGGATACGCAGTATTTT. Translation gives CASSLRGKGGNRDTQYF.

The chain couples TRBV30 to TRBJ1-2; 9 nucleotides line up with TRBD1. Germline V gene sequence: CDR1 GTSNPN, CDR2 SVGIG (reference sequence). After removal of 4 bases from V and 6 bases from J, the junction contained 6 bases not matched to a gene. The CDR3 is 13 amino acids. In DNA form, the CDR3 reads TGTGCCTGGAATATCGGGACAGGGAATGGCTACACCTTC. It is translated as CAWNIGTGNGYTF.

Points on this clone: The sample carries other DNA sequences with the same CDR3. The genes are TRBV5-1 and TRBJ2-5, with unresolved D. Germline V CDR1 and CDR2: SGHRS, YFSETQ. The V end was cut by 4 bases, the J end by 2 bases, with 6 bases between. There are 12 residues in the CDR3. The CDR3: CASSANQETQYF. CDR3 DNA: TGCGCCAGCAGCGCGAATCAAGAGACCCAGTACTTC. Full variable domain (rest looked up from reference TRBV5-1 and TRBJ2-5): KAGVTQTPRYLIKTRGQQVTLSCSPISGHRSVSWYQQTPGQGLQFLFEYFSETQRNKGNFPGRFSGRQFSNSRSEMNVSTLELGDSALYLCASSANQETQYFGPGTRLLVL.

This chain joins TRBV6-6 and TRBJ2-7, with 11 nucleotides matching TRBD1. Germline loops: CDR1 MNHNY, CDR2 SVGAGI (reference sequence). The CDR3 consists of 15 residues. V shed 5 bases and J 3 bases; nucleotides not matched to a gene: 6. Written as DNA, the CDR3 is TGTGCCAGCAGTCTCGGGACAGGGGGAAGCTACGAGCAGTACTTC. Protein product: CASSLGTGGSYEQYF.

The chain has TRBV7-9 and TRBJ2-5; TRBD2 matches 14 bases. The germline V gene encodes CDR1 SEHNR and CDR2 FQNEAQ (reference sequence). V lost 3 bases, J lost 4 bases, and 7 bases stayed unmatched. The CDR3 covers 17 residues. Here the CDR3 reads CASSFLGLAGGLETQYF. In DNA form, the CDR3 reads TGTGCCAGCAGCTTCCTCGGACTAGCGGGAGGTCTAGAGACCCAGTACTTC.

The chain recombines TRBV2 with TRBJ2-2; D possibly corresponds to TRBD1 (6 bases). The CDR3 has 14 residues. Germline V gene lookup returns CDR1 SNHLY and CDR2 FYNNEI. V gave up 9 bases and J gave up 5 bases, with 16 bases separating them. DNA for the CDR3: TGTGCCAGTAGGCCAGGCGGACAGACCGGGGAGCTGTTTTTT. It encodes CASRPGGQTGELFF.

The genes are TRBV29-1 and TRBJ2-7; TRBD1 matches 8 bases. V shed 4 bases, J shed 0 bases, and the junction held 5 bases outside the gene matches. Germline values: CDR1 SQVTM, CDR2 ANQGSEA. The CDR3 runs to 14 residues. The DNA for the CDR3 is TGCAGCGTTGCTACAGGGGGAGTCTCCTACGAGCAGTACTTC. As protein: CSVATGGVSYEQYF.

This clone is a singleton in its sample. This rearrangement joins TRBV28 to TRBJ2-1; no clear D gene. The CDR3 has 14 residues. V was pared by 2 bases and J by 5 bases, with 10 bases between. Germline CDR1 reads MDHEN; CDR2 reads SYDVKM. The CDR3 protein is CASSLGAIHNEQFF. In DNA, the CDR3 is TGTGCCAGCAGTTTAGGCGCGATTCACAATGAGCAGTTCTTC.

The chain recombines TRBV5-3 with TRBJ1-6; D is unclear. TRBV5-3 is treated as an ORF (open reading frame) with a function not yet certain. The CDR3 totals 14 residues. Deletions cut 3 bases from V and 1 base from J, with 5 bases between. CDR3 nucleotides: TGTGCCAGAAGCTGGGTATCCTATAATTCACCCCTCCACTTT. It translates to CARSWVSYNSPLHF.

In its sample, this clone was seen once. The chain couples TRBV6-5 to TRBJ2-1, with D possibly matching TRBD1 (5 bases). The CDR3 sequence is 15 residues long. Germline V CDR1 and CDR2: MNHEY, SVGAGI. Trimming pared 5 bases from V and 0 bases from J, leaving 11 bases between. The DNA of the CDR3 is TGTGCCAGCAGTCCGGACAAGAGCTCCTACAATGAGCAGTTCTTC. Its protein is CASSPDKSSYNEQFF.

The chain is built from TRBV18 and TRBJ1-6; 7 bases agree with TRBD1. Losses at the gene ends were 6 bases for V and 9 bases for J; bases not matched to a gene: 8. CDR3 size: 14 residues. The V gene's germline CDR1 is KGHSH and CDR2 LQKENI. The DNA of the CDR3 is TGTGCCAGCTCGGACGGGACAGCAGTTTCACCCCTCCACTTT. Translation: CASSDGTAVSPLHF.

In the case of this clone: A read error may be the cause here, since a much bigger clone is one base away. The chain recombines TRBV5-3 with TRBJ2-5; D gene unclear. TRBV5-3 is an ORF, and what it does is uncertain. V dropped 0 bases and J dropped 3 bases, with 0 bases sitting between them. This CDR3 spans 11 amino acids. Here the CDR3 reads CARSLEETQYF. The DNA for the CDR3 is TGTGCCAGAAGCTTGGAAGAGACCCAGTACTTC.

Note on this clone: Additional DNA sequences in this sample encode the identical CDR3. CDR3 loop: CASSYQVNTEAFF. The DNA for the CDR3 is TGTGCCAGCAGTTACCAGGTGAACACTGAAGCTTTCTTT. V is TRBV6-5 and J is TRBJ1-1; D gene uncertain. Germline V gives CDR1 MNHEY, CDR2 SVGAGI. This CDR3 spans 13 amino acids. V was shortened by 2 bases and J by 0 bases, with 4 bases between the two germline ends.